A selection of T cell receptor beta chains follows, all from one sample in a study of shared clonotypes between healthy human individuals. Data came from immunoSEQ multiplex PCR; TCRdb stores just in-frame clones and leaves some out. This sample has more than 450,000 clones, with approximately 79% found just once. Sequenced material: PBMCs. These receptors all come from a woman aged 40-49 years in good health. Some clones in this sample may be carry-over from other donors' samples. CDR3s include the opening cysteine and the closing phenylalanine or tryptophan. D genes are given only for firm matches. A clone size is listed for some rows: how often the clone was seen (once, few, many), or a class if it is expanded.

CDR3aa,CDR3nt,abundance,v_gene,j_gene,d_gene
CASSPGRGGPNEQFF,TGTGCCAGCAGTCCCGGTCGAGGAGGGCCCAATGAGCAGTTCTTC,many,TRBV27,TRBJ2-1,.
CASSLPSGRATDTQYF,TGTGCCAGCAGTTTACCAAGCGGGAGGGCCACAGATACGCAGTATTTT,.,TRBV28,TRBJ2-3,TRBD2
CASSRERPTLNTEAFF,TGCGCCAGCAGCAGGGAACGACCTACTTTGAACACTGAAGCTTTCTTT,.,TRBV5-1,TRBJ1-1,.
CASSSSTGNTGELFF,TGTGCCAGCAGCTCCTCGACAGGCAACACCGGGGAGCTGTTTTTT,.,TRBV11-2,TRBJ2-2,.
CASRAIGALANYGYTF,TGTGCCAGCAGGGCGATCGGGGCCCTAGCTAACTATGGCTACACCTTC,.,TRBV28,TRBJ1-2,.
CASSVQGGNTGELFF,TGTGCCAGCAGCGTTCAGGGGGGGAACACCGGGGAGCTGTTTTTT,.,TRBV6-6,TRBJ2-2,.
CASSLVVGGAQPQHF,TGTGCCAGCAGCTTGGTGGTAGGGGGAGCACAGCCCCAGCATTTT,.,TRBV5-8,TRBJ1-5,.
CASSLLTTIGHYGYTF,TGTGCCAGCAGTTTATTGACAACCATTGGCCACTATGGCTACACCTTC,.,TRBV28,TRBJ1-2,.
CASSPGTPAKNIQYF,TGTGCCAGCAGCCCCGGGACACCAGCCAAAAACATTCAGTACTTC,.,TRBV5-8,TRBJ2-4,.
CAISGVLSGNTIYF,TGTGCCATCAGTGGTGTGCTCTCTGGAAACACCATATATTTT,once,TRBV10-3,TRBJ1-3,.
CASSLRGWPGANVLTF,TGTGCCAGCAGTTTAAGAGGGTGGCCTGGGGCCAACGTCCTGACTTTC,.,TRBV28,TRBJ2-6,.
CASSFSGRSSYEQYF,TGTGCCAGCAGTTTTAGCGGGAGGAGCTCCTACGAGCAGTACTTC,once,TRBV28,TRBJ2-7,TRBD2
CASSLWTSGTSSYNEQFF,TGTGCCAGCAGCCTCTGGACTAGCGGGACAAGCTCCTACAATGAGCAGTTCTTC,.,TRBV7-3,TRBJ2-1,TRBD2
CASSLIRGNEQYF,TGTGCCAGCAGTTTAATCAGGGGCAACGAGCAGTACTTC,.,TRBV28,TRBJ2-7,.
CASSLTGGYYNEQFF,TGTGCCAGCAGCTTAACAGGGGGTTACTACAATGAGCAGTTCTTC,many,TRBV11-2,TRBJ2-1,TRBD1